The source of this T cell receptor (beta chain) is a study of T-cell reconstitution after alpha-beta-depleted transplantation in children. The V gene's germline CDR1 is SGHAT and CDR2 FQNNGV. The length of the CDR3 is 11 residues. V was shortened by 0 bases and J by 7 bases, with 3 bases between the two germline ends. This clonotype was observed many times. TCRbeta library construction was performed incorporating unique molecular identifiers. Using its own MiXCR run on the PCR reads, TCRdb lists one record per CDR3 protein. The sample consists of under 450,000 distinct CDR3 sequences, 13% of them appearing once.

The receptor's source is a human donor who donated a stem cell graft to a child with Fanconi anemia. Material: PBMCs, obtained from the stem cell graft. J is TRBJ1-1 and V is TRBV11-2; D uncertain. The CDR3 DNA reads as TGTGCCAGCAGCTTAGATAGTGAAGCTTTCTTT. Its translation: CASSLDSEAFF.